A single sample gave rise to the 14 T cell receptor beta chains below, sequenced in a study of tumor-infiltrating lymphocytes in primary liver carcinoma. Bulk tissue was left unsorted, and RNA and DNA were co-extracted from about 20-30 mg of it. The input was 450 to 500 ng total RNA; TCR beta cDNA was made from it with a constant-region primer. ARM-PCR was slightly modified, and three nested multiplex PCR rounds with it gave rise to the TCR beta libraries. Amplification in the first two PCR rounds was performed using TRBV1-TRBV30 forward primers and a C-beta reverse primer for roughly 10 cycles each. Each CDR3 protein gets one entry after TCRdb re-called the multiplex PCR reads with MiXCR. The sample holds 90,000 to 110,000 distinct CDR3 sequences, approximately 80% seen once. Sequenced input: liver tumor tissue from sampling region 3. Subset indicated: tumor region T3, left-lateral pole. These receptors were obtained from a middle-aged man with primary liver carcinoma and hepatitis B virus infection.

In regard to this clonotype: The junction does not match germline at one end; this may be a read error. This chain links TRBV24-1 with TRBJ2-5; possible D gene TRBD2, 6 bases. This CDR3 has 13 residues. The germline V gene encodes CDR1 KGHDR and CDR2 SFDVKD. Written as DNA, the CDR3 is TGTGCCATCGGGGCGGGGAGCCAAGAGATCCAGTACTTC. Translated: CAIGAGSQEIQYF.

This chain connects TRBV7-8 to TRBJ2-5, with D possibly matching TRBD1 (6 bases). This CDR3 has 16 amino acids. Trimming stripped 4 bases from V and 5 bases from J, with 20 bases between. In germline, CDR1 is SGHVS, CDR2 FQNEAQ. The CDR3 loop reads CASSSEGDTAVETQYF. The CDR3 bases are TGTGCCAGCAGCTCCGAGGGGGACACAGCCGTGGAGACCCAGTACTTC.

Of note for this clonotype: One junction end disagrees with the germline gene, perhaps due to a read error. The V and J genes are TRBV28 and TRBJ1-2, with 7 bases matching TRBD1. Germline values: CDR1 MDHEN, CDR2 SYDVKM. The CDR3 runs to 15 residues. Here the CDR3 reads CASRYFGTELNGHTF. The CDR3 DNA reads as TGTGCCAGCCGTTACTTCGGGACAGAGCTAAATGGCCACACCTTT.

To note about this clonotype: This likely comes from a read error, as the CDR3 has no conserved phenylalanine or tryptophan at its end. It is unclear where the CDR3 begins or ends on the DNA, so no DNA is shown, and the CDR3 is as TCRdb lists it. The chain recombines TRBV5-1 with TRBJ2-3; the table's TRBD1 call for D was not verified on the DNA. The CDR3 extends over 20 residues, inclusive of both ends. Per the germline V gene, CDR1 is SGHRS and CDR2 is YFSETQ. The CDR3 reads CASRLSGGGPELPSTDTRYL.

In its sample, this clonotype was seen a few times. Being one base from a much bigger clone, this may be a read error. The rearrangement joins TRBV28 to TRBJ2-1; D may be TRBD1 (5 bases). In germline, CDR1 is MDHEN, CDR2 SYDVKM. This CDR3 has 14 amino acids. V was trimmed by 2 bases and J by 8 bases, leaving 13 bases between them. In DNA form, the CDR3 reads TGTGCCAGCAGTTTAAGCTGGACATACTATGAGCAGTTCTTC. Translating it yields CASSLSWTYYEQFF.

With regard to this clonotype: A much larger clone is a single base away; this may be a read error. The chain employs TRBV28 and TRBJ2-1; D call uncertain. The CDR3 is made up of 15 amino acids. The germline gives CDR1 MDHEN, CDR2 SYDVKM. The CDR3 protein is CASSLRGSRRNEQIF. Written as DNA, the CDR3 is TGTGCCAGCAGTTTAAGAGGTAGCCGGCGGAATGAGCAGATCTTC.

This clonotype was recorded only once. Germline and junction disagree at one end, which may indicate a read error. The V gene is TRBV11-3, the J gene TRBJ2-1; TRBD2 might be the D (7 bases). Germline values: CDR1 SGHNT, CDR2 YENEEA. This CDR3 is built from 17 residues. CDR3 DNA sequence: TGTGCCAGCAGCTCCCGGGGGGCGCGGACCATGGGCAATGAGCGGTTCTTC. As protein: CASSSRGARTMGNERFF.

Points on this clonotype: It is unclear where the CDR3 begins or ends on the DNA, so no DNA is shown, and the CDR3 is as TCRdb lists it. The CDR3 sequence: CTSSYSCGSYNEQFF. V gene TRBV6-2 or TRBV6-3 combines with J gene TRBJ2-1; TRBD2, the table's D call, lacks a check against the DNA. Per germline, CDR1 MNHEY and CDR2 SVGEGT. Termini included, the CDR3 measures 15 amino acids.

To note about this clonotype: A read error may account for a junction end that differs from germline. The chain combines TRBV6-5 with TRBJ2-6; no reliable D call. CDR1 is MNHEY and CDR2 is SVGAGI in the germline V gene. The CDR3 runs to 17 residues. The CDR3 here is CASSLGSGSSRANVMTF. CDR3 sequence (DNA): TGTGCCAGCAGTTTGGGTTCTGGATCCTCTAGGGCCAACGTCATGACTTTC.

As concerns this clonotype: Compared with germline, one end of the junction differs, possibly owing to a read error. The V call is TRBV28, the J call TRBJ2-3; D call uncertain. There are 14 residues in the CDR3. CDR1 is MDHEN and CDR2 is SYDVKM in the germline V gene. CDR3 sequence reads: CASSFDMVTDTHYF. Here the CDR3 DNA reads TGTGCCAGCAGTTTCGACATGGTCACAGATACGCACTATTTT.

About this clonotype: A read error may account for a junction end that differs from germline. This chain connects TRBV4-1 to TRBJ2-5, with TRBD2 identical over 7 bases. Germline CDR1 reads MGHRA; CDR2 reads YSYEKL. The CDR3 loop spans 16 amino acids. The CDR3 reads CASSRVFSGLEETQYF. In nucleotides, the CDR3 is TGTGCCAGCAGCCGGGTATTTAGCGGGTTGGAAGAGACCCAGTACTTC.

A word on this clonotype: A much larger clone lies one base from this, so it may be a read error. CDR3 in DNA: TGTACCACCAGTGATGGGTTTGGCTACACCTTC. Its protein is CTTSDGFGYTF. This rearrangement joins TRBV24-1 to TRBJ1-2; no reliable D call. The CDR3 covers 11 residues. Per the germline V gene, CDR1 is KGHDR and CDR2 is SFDVKD.

This clonotype showed up just once. A much larger clone lies one base from this, so it may be a read error. J is TRBJ2-7 and V is TRBV29-1; 9 nucleotides match TRBD1. The trim removed 7 bases at V and 5 bases at J, leaving 12 bases unmatched. The CDR3 covers 14 residues. Germline V gene sequence: CDR1 SQVTM, CDR2 ANQGSEA. The CDR3 sequence is CSANRGGQGDEQYF. The CDR3 DNA follows: TGCAGCGCCAACCGAGGGGGACAGGGAGACGAGCAGTACTTC.

Of note for this clonotype: The junction shows a germline mismatch at one end, possibly a read error. The chain uses TRBV4-2 and TRBJ2-1; the D gene is possibly TRBD2 (5 bases). This CDR3 region has 16 residues. Germline lookup yields CDR1 LGHNA and CDR2 YNFKEQ. The DNA of the CDR3 is TGTGCCAGCAGCCACGCCGGGGTACAGAGGAACAATGAGCAGTTGTTC. It codes for CASSHAGVQRNNEQLF.